These 30 T cell receptor beta chains were all obtained from the same sample, sequenced in a study of early T cells in non-severe SARS-CoV-2 infection. TCRdb itself ran the 5' RACE reads through MiXCR, one entry per CDR3 protein. There are 55,000 to 70,000 distinct CDR3 sequences in the sample; roughly 10% occur only once, and over 8.5% lies in the top ten. Sequences were obtained from whole blood. The receptors derive from an adult who was a healthcare worker with PCR-confirmed SARS-CoV-2 infection or an uninfected control (not recorded which).

The chain links TRBV29-1 to TRBJ1-3, with TRBD1 as a possible D gene (5 bases). With 4 bases removed from V and 8 bases from J, the gap between germline ends came to 15 bases. Germline assignment: CDR1 SQVTM and CDR2 ANQGSEA. The CDR3 covers 13 residues. The CDR3 DNA sequence: TGCAGCGTTGTACGGGACGACTTACACACCATATATTTT. This sequence encodes CSVVRDDLHTIYF.

The J gene is TRBJ2-3, the V gene TRBV10-3; TRBD2 aligns across 9 bases. J lost 0 bases, V lost 4 bases, and 14 bases had no gene match. Germline V lookup: CDR1 ENHRY, CDR2 SYGVKD. The CDR3 covers 19 residues. Here the CDR3 reads CAISVRYPTTSGSTDTQYF. The CDR3 coding sequence is TGTGCCATCAGTGTCCGCTACCCCACTACTAGCGGGAGCACAGATACGCAGTATTTT.

The V call is TRBV7-2, the J call TRBJ1-3; D not certain. Trimming pared 3 bases from V and 7 bases from J, leaving 4 bases between. This CDR3 has 11 amino acids. Germline V gene lookup returns CDR1 SGHTA and CDR2 FQGNSA. In nucleotides, the CDR3 is TGTGCCAGCAGCTTGAAGAACACCATATATTTT. Translating it yields CASSLKNTIYF.

Regarding this clonotype: A read error may produce the germline difference seen at one junction end. The CDR3 nucleotides read TGTGCCAGCAGCGTAGGATCCTTGGGGACTGAAGTTTTCTTT. It is translated as CASSVGSLGTEVFF. The chain employs TRBV9 and TRBJ1-1, with D perhaps TRBD1 (5 bases). Per germline, CDR1 SGDLS and CDR2 YYNGEE. This CDR3 spans 14 amino acids.

This clonotype was seen at least ten times. The chain has TRBV19 and TRBJ2-1; D gene uncertain. There are 15 residues in the CDR3. In germline, CDR1 is LNHDA, CDR2 SQIVND (reference sequence). V lost 8 bases to trimming and J lost 0 bases, with 14 bases between them. The chain's CDR3 is CASGLKASSYNEQFF. Here the CDR3 DNA reads TGTGCCAGTGGCCTAAAGGCTAGCTCCTACAATGAGCAGTTCTTC.

This clonotype appeared a few times. DNA of the CDR3: TGTGCCAGCAGCCGTACACCCCCGAACACTGAAGCTTTCTTT. Protein sequence: CASSRTPPNTEAFF. V and J are TRBV6-5 and TRBJ1-1, with D uncertain. Trimming removed 6 bases from V and 1 base from J, with 12 bases in between. CDR1 and CDR2 from the germline V gene are MNHEY and SVGAGI. This CDR3 has 14 residues.

A few counts support this clonotype. This chain links TRBV5-4 with TRBJ1-1; possibly TRBD1 for D (6 bases). Germline CDR1 SGHNT, CDR2 YYREEE (reference sequence). V dropped 4 bases and J dropped 3 bases, with 16 bases sitting between them. The CDR3 is made up of 15 amino acids. The CDR3 DNA follows: TGTGCCAGCAGCCGAGACGGGGGCGGGTACACTGAAGCTTTCTTT. This codes for CASSRDGGGYTEAFF.

This clonotype was seen a few times. This rearrangement joins TRBV5-4 to TRBJ2-2, with 10 nucleotides matching TRBD1. Trimming removed 2 bases from V and 8 bases from J; junction bases left unmatched: 12. Germline V gene lookup returns CDR1 SGHNT and CDR2 YYREEE (reference sequence). The CDR3 is made up of 17 amino acids. The CDR3 loop is CASSFPDRGRTPGELFF. CDR3 nucleotide sequence: TGTGCCAGCAGCTTTCCCGACAGGGGGCGAACACCGGGGGAGCTGTTTTTT.

The sample holds many counts of this clonotype. The chain has TRBV7-6 and TRBJ2-1; D not resolved. The V end was cut by 1 base, the J end by 0 bases, with 7 bases between. CDR3 size: 15 residues. The germline V gene encodes CDR1 SGHVS and CDR2 FNYEAQ. CDR3 sequence: CASSLEGSSYNEQFF. As DNA, the CDR3 is TGTGCCAGCAGCTTAGAGGGCAGCTCCTACAATGAGCAGTTCTTC. The full variable domain, completed using reference TRBV7-6 and TRBJ2-1, is GAGVSQSPRYKVTKRGQDVALRCDPISGHVSLYWYRQALGQGPEFLTYFNYEAQQDKSGLPNDRFSAERPEGSISTLTIQRTEQRDSAMYRCASSLEGSSYNEQFFGPGTRLTVL.

This clonotype was detected many times. The chain recombines TRBV12-3 or TRBV12-4 with TRBJ2-3, with D unresolved. This CDR3 comprises 14 residues. The V end was cut by 9 bases, the J end by 0 bases, with 13 bases between. CDR3 DNA sequence: TGTGCCAGTTCAGACAAGCTCAGCACAGATACGCAGTATTTT. Its translation: CASSDKLSTDTQYF.

The chain employs TRBV7-9 and TRBJ1-5; the match to TRBD1 covers 8 bases. Trimming cost V 5 bases and J 7 bases; bases outside gene matches: 4. CDR1 SEHNR and CDR2 FQNEAQ come from the germline V gene (reference sequence). The CDR3 has 13 residues. The CDR3: CASSPRGRQPQHF. For the CDR3, the DNA is TGTGCCAGCAGCCCCAGGGGGCGGCAGCCCCAGCATTTT.

In its sample, this clonotype was seen many times. This chain links TRBV27 with TRBJ2-3; TRBD2 might be the D (6 bases). Looked up from germline, CDR1 is MNHEY and CDR2 is SMNVEV (reference sequence). V lost 6 bases, J lost 1 base, and 17 bases lay in between. The CDR3 has 16 residues. In DNA form, the CDR3 reads TGTGCCAGCAGCCGACCGAGCGGGCCTCGCACAGATACGCAGTATTTT. Translation gives CASSRPSGPRTDTQYF.

This clonotype was counted between two and nine times. The rearrangement links TRBV5-4 to TRBJ2-7; 13 positions match TRBD2. Germline CDR1 and CDR2: SGHNT and YYREEE (reference sequence). The CDR3 length is 15 residues. Unmatched junction bases numbered 3, after V lost 4 bases and J lost 2 bases. For the CDR3, the DNA is TGTGCCAGCAGCCTCACTAGCGGGGGGGCCTACGAGCAGTACTTC. Residues: CASSLTSGGAYEQYF.

This clonotype has at least ten counts. The chain employs TRBV12-3 or TRBV12-4 and TRBJ2-1; no firm D call. V lost 6 bases to trimming and J lost 0 bases, with 15 bases between them. CDR3 length equals 16 residues. For the CDR3, the DNA is TGTGCCAGCAGCTATCTACCCACAAGCTCCTACAATGAGCAGTTCTTC. It yields the protein CASSYLPTSSYNEQFF.

In this sample, this clonotype turned up many times. V and J are TRBV2 and TRBJ1-4; a possible D gene is TRBD1 (6 bases). The CDR3 is 13 amino acids. The germline CDR1 and CDR2 sequences are SNHLY and FYNNEI. With 3 bases removed from V and 8 bases from J, the gap between germline ends came to 10 bases. Here the CDR3 DNA reads TGTGCCAGCAGTGATGGGGGCGGCGAAAAACTGTTTTTT. This translates into CASSDGGGEKLFF.

The genes are TRBV12-3 or TRBV12-4 and TRBJ1-1; D possibly corresponds to TRBD1 (5 bases). The CDR3 totals 14 residues. Trimming removed 3 bases at V and 0 bases at J, with 8 bases between. CDR3 coding DNA: TGTGCCAGCAGTTTGGTAGGGGTGAACACTGAAGCTTTCTTT. It encodes CASSLVGVNTEAFF.

This clonotype occurred many times. V is TRBV29-1 and J is TRBJ1-2, with unresolved D. Germline lookup yields CDR1 SQVTM and CDR2 ANQGSEA. The CDR3 sequence is 13 residues long. V was cut by 5 bases and J by 3 bases, with 13 bases left in between. The CDR3: CSVSSGRDYGYTF. In DNA, the CDR3 is TGCAGCGTTTCATCCGGGAGGGACTATGGCTACACCTTC.

The rearrangement links TRBV27 to TRBJ1-1; no clear D. This CDR3 region has 16 residues. V dropped 5 bases and J dropped 5 bases, with 21 bases sitting between them. The germline V gene encodes CDR1 MNHEY and CDR2 SMNVEV (reference sequence). The CDR3 coding sequence is TGTGCCAGCAGTGAAGCAGTGTCAGGATGGAAAACTGAAGCTTTCTTT. Its translation: CASSEAVSGWKTEAFF.

This clonotype was seen repeatedly, ten times or more. The genes are TRBV29-1 and TRBJ2-7; TRBD2 is a possible D gene (5 bases). This CDR3 is 13 amino acids long. Per germline, CDR1 SQVTM and CDR2 ANQGSEA. V lost 4 bases and J lost 4, with 14 bases in between. The CDR3 sequence is CSVVGSRGYEQYF. CDR3 coding DNA: TGCAGCGTTGTGGGGTCCCGGGGTTACGAGCAGTACTTC.

In this sample, this clonotype turned up many times. The J gene is TRBJ2-3, the V gene TRBV29-1; possible D gene TRBD1, 6 bases. The germline CDR1 and CDR2 sequences are SQVTM and ANQGSEA. The germline V and J ends were trimmed by 6 bases and 5 bases, with 15 bases remaining between them. The CDR3 is made up of 13 amino acids. The CDR3 is CSVGAGERDTQYF. The DNA for the CDR3 is TGCAGCGTCGGGGCAGGGGAAAGAGATACGCAGTATTTT.

In this sample, this clonotype turned up many times. The V gene is TRBV7-2, the J gene TRBJ2-7; 8 nucleotides agree with TRBD1. J was trimmed by 0 bases and V by 5 bases; bases with no gene match: 6. This CDR3 has 15 residues. The germline gives CDR1 SGHTA, CDR2 FQGNSA. For the CDR3, the DNA is TGTGCCAGCAGCCTGACAGGGGTTGTCTCCTACGAGCAGTACTTC. Translation gives CASSLTGVVSYEQYF. Using reference TRBV7-2 and TRBJ2-7 for the parts outside the CDR3, the full variable domain is GAGVSQSPSNKVTEKGKDVELRCDPISGHTALYWYRQSLGQGLEFLIYFQGNSAPDKSGLPSDRFSAERTGGSVSTLTIQRTQQEDSAVYLCASSLTGVVSYEQYFGPGTRLTVT.

Many counts were recorded for this clonotype. This rearrangement joins TRBV4-1 to TRBJ2-1; the match to TRBD2 covers 10 bases. Trimming took 4 bases from V and 8 from J; bases not matched to a gene: 17. The CDR3 consists of 18 residues. The germline gives CDR1 MGHRA, CDR2 YSYEKL. The CDR3 nucleotides are TGCGCCAGCAGCCGGGTTCCGGGGTCTAGCGGGAGTAGCTATGAGCAGTTCTTC. As protein: CASSRVPGSSGSSYEQFF.

This clonotype showed up many times. V usage is TRBV6-6 and J usage is TRBJ1-1; unclear D gene. Deletions cut 6 bases from V and 0 bases from J, with 11 bases between. CDR3 length: 14 amino acids. Germline-derived CDR1 and CDR2 are MNHNY and SVGAGI (reference sequence). For the CDR3, the DNA is TGTGCCAGCAGAAGGGTGATTATGAACACTGAAGCTTTCTTT. It specifies CASRRVIMNTEAFF.

The chain recombines TRBV20-1 with TRBJ1-5, with a weak D call TRBD1 (5 bases). The V end lost 1 base, the J end lost 0 bases, and 7 bases lay between the germline ends. The CDR3 has 14 residues. From germline, CDR1 is DFQATT and CDR2 SNEGSKA (reference sequence). The CDR3 DNA is TGCAGTGCTAGAGGACAGTTTAGCAATCAGCCCCAGCATTTT. It yields the protein CSARGQFSNQPQHF.

This clonotype was observed a few times. The chain links TRBV19 to TRBJ2-5; 9 bases map to TRBD2. The germline CDR1 and CDR2 sequences are LNHDA and SQIVND (reference sequence). This CDR3 contains 13 residues. The J segment lost 2 bases and the V segment lost 8 bases, leaving 3 bases of the junction unmatched. The CDR3 nucleotides read TGTGCCAGTTCGACTAGCGGACAAGAGACCCAGTACTTC. Amino acids: CASSTSGQETQYF. Drawing the rest from reference TRBV19 and TRBJ2-5, the complete variable domain is DGGITQSPKYLFRKEGQNVTLSCEQNLNHDAMYWYRQDPGQGLRLIYYSQIVNDFQKGDIAEGYSVSREKKESFPLTVTSAQKNPTAFYLCASSTSGQETQYFGPGTRLLVL.

The genes are TRBV24-1 and TRBJ2-5; 7 nucleotides line up with TRBD1. Trimming removed 3 bases from V and 1 base from J; junction bases left unmatched: 4. Germline V gene data show CDR1 as KGHDR and CDR2 as SFDVKD. The CDR3 spans 15 residues. The CDR3 loop reads CATSDATGSQETQYF. For the CDR3, the DNA is TGTGCCACCAGTGATGCGACAGGGTCCCAAGAGACCCAGTACTTC.

In this sample, this clonotype turned up many times. The chain uses TRBV3-1 and TRBJ2-7; the D gene is possibly TRBD1 (6 bases). Trimming took 4 bases from V and 7 from J, leaving 11 bases between them. The CDR3 extends over 12 amino acids. From germline, CDR1 is LGHDT and CDR2 YNNKEL (reference sequence). The CDR3 reads CASSPLGQEQYF. DNA of the CDR3: TGTGCCAGCAGCCCCCTAGGACAGGAGCAGTACTTC.

This clonotype was counted ten times or more. The chain employs TRBV5-1 and TRBJ2-7; 11 bases align to TRBD2. CDR1 and CDR2 (germline): SGHRS, YFSETQ. This CDR3 contains 17 residues. The V segment lost 3 bases and the J segment 0 bases; nucleotides outside the gene matches: 8. As DNA, the CDR3 is TGCGCCAGCAGCTCGGGGACTAGCGGACAATACTCCTACGAGCAGTACTTC. This sequence encodes CASSSGTSGQYSYEQYF.

This clonotype was detected many times. The chain couples TRBV7-3 to TRBJ2-1; D might be TRBD2 (5 bases). V lost 0 bases, J lost 0 bases, and 9 bases lay in between. The germline V gene encodes CDR1 SGHTA and CDR2 FQGTGA. CDR3 length equals 16 residues. CDR3 DNA: TGTGCCAGCAGCTTAACTAGCGAGAGCTCCTACAATGAGCAGTTCTTC. As protein: CASSLTSESSYNEQFF.

The chain has TRBV2 and TRBJ2-2; 13 bases are a match to TRBD2. The ends lost 6 bases at V and 7 bases at J; junction bases unmatched: 11. Germline V gives CDR1 SNHLY, CDR2 FYNNEI. The CDR3 consists of 17 residues. This CDR3 is CASRVRGTSGMSGELFF. The CDR3 bases are TGTGCCAGCAGGGTCAGAGGGACTAGCGGGATGAGCGGGGAGCTGTTTTTT.